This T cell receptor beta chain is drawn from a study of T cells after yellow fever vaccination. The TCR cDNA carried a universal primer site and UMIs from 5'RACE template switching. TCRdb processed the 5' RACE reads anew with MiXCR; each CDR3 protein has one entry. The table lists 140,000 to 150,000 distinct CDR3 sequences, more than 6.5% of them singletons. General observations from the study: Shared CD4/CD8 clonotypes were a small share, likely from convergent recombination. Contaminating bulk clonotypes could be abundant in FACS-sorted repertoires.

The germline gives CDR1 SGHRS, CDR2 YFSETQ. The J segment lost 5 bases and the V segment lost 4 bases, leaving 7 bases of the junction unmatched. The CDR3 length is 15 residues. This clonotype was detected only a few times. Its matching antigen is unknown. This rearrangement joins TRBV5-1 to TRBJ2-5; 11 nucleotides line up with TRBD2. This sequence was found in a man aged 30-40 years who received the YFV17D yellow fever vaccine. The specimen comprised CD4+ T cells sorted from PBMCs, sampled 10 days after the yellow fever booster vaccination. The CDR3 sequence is CASSLSGRADETQYF. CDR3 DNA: TGCGCCAGCAGCCTTAGCGGGAGGGCCGATGAGACCCAGTACTTC.